These 8 T cell receptor beta chains originate from one sample sequenced in a study of blood T cell repertoires in COVID-19. TCRdb's copy holds only in-frame clones and misses some; the assay was immunoSEQ multiplex PCR. The sample contains roughly 38,000 clones, approximately 90% of which appear only once. The sequenced sample consisted of peripheral blood. The source is a man in his fifties or sixties with active COVID-19.

This clone was found once. The CDR3 DNA follows: TGTGCCAGCAGCGGCGGGGCCCACCTGTACAATGAGCAGTTCTTC. This encodes CASSGGAHLYNEQFF. The chain links TRBV9 to TRBJ2-1, with D maybe TRBD2 (6 bases). The CDR3 is 15 residues long. Germline assignment: CDR1 SGDLS and CDR2 YYNGEE. The V and J ends lost 3 bases and 4 bases respectively, with 14 bases between them.

The rearrangement joins TRBV5-1 to TRBJ2-3; 7 nucleotides line up with TRBD1. Germline V CDR1 and CDR2: SGHRS, YFSETQ. With V trimmed by 4 bases and J by 3 bases, 5 bases remained unmatched. This CDR3 contains 14 residues. CDR3 loop: CASSPTGVTDTQYF. The CDR3, as DNA: TGCGCCAGCAGCCCTACAGGGGTTACAGATACGCAGTATTTT.

The chain joins TRBV10-3 to TRBJ2-3, with D tentatively TRBD1 or TRBD2 (7 bases each). Trimming pared 10 bases from V and 4 bases from J, leaving 21 bases between. The CDR3 contains 15 residues. Per the germline V gene, CDR1 is ENHRY and CDR2 is SYGVKD. The CDR3 DNA sequence: TGTGCCACCAGGGGGGGGAGGGAGGATGCAGATACGCAGTATTTT. It yields the protein CATRGGREDADTQYF.

Details on this clone: A junction end diverges from the germline sequence, so it may reflect a read error. Additional DNA sequences in this sample encode the identical CDR3. The chain is built from TRBV4-1 and TRBJ2-7; D is possibly TRBD2 (6 bases). The CDR3 runs 14 residues. Germline CDR1 MGHRA, CDR2 YSYEKL. CDR3 region: CASSQDPGSYEQYF. CDR3 DNA: TGCGCCAGCAGCCAAGATCCCGGGAGTTACGAGCAGTACTTT.

The J gene is TRBJ1-1, the V gene TRBV11-1, with 7 bases matching TRBD1. Germline loops: CDR1 SGHAT, CDR2 FQDESV (reference sequence). CDR3 size: 14 residues. Losses at the gene ends were 5 bases for V and 4 bases for J; bases not matched to a gene: 7. The CDR3 DNA reads TGTGCCAGCAGCCTAAATTCAGGGGGCACTGAAGCTTTCTTT. As protein: CASSLNSGGTEAFF.

V is TRBV7-2 and J is TRBJ2-3, with TRBD2 matching over 7 bases. V trimming: 4 bases; J trimming: 2 bases; junction bases outside the gene matches: 3. Germline loops: CDR1 SGHTA, CDR2 FQGNSA. The CDR3 covers 14 residues. The CDR3 spells CASSWGGDTDTQYF. The CDR3 DNA follows: TGTGCCAGCAGCTGGGGAGGGGACACAGATACGCAGTATTTT.

CDR3 sequence (DNA): TGTGCCAGTATTGACAGGGCCAACACCGGGGAGCTGTTTTTT. Translating gives CASIDRANTGELFF. The chain joins TRBV19 to TRBJ2-2, with 7 bases matching TRBD1. This CDR3 region has 14 residues. Trimming removed 7 bases from V and 2 bases from J; junction bases left unmatched: 4. Germline CDR1 is LNHDA and CDR2 is SQIVND (reference sequence). The variable domain in full, completed from reference TRBV19 and TRBJ2-2, reads DGGITQSPKYLFRKEGQNVTLSCEQNLNHDAMYWYRQDPGQGLRLIYYSQIVNDFQKGDIAEGYSVSREKKESFPLTVTSAQKNPTAFYLCASIDRANTGELFFGEGSRLTVL.

The chain recombines TRBV5-3 with TRBJ2-7; TRBD2 aligns across 11 bases. TRBV5-3 is given ORF status, its function remaining uncertain. V lost 0 bases and J lost 5; bases outside the gene matches: 4. The CDR3 runs 15 residues. CDR3 sequence: CARSLVTSGGHEQYF. As DNA, the CDR3 is TGTGCCAGAAGCTTGGTAACTAGCGGGGGCCACGAGCAGTACTTC.